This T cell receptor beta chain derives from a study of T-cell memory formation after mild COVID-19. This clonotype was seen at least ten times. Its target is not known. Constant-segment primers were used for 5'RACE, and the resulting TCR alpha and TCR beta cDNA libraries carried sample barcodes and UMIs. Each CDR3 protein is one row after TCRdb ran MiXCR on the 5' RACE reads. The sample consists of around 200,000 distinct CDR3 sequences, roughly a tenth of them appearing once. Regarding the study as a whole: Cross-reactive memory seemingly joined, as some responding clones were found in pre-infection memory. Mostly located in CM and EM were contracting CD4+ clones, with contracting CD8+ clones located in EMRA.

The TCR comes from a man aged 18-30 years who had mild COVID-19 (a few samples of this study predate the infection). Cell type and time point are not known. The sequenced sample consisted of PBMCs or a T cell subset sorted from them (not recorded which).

The CDR3 nucleotides read TGCAGCGTTCACCGGGACTTGGGGTTCTATGGCTACACCTTC. Residues: CSVHRDLGFYGYTF. This rearrangement joins TRBV29-1 to TRBJ1-2; weak D call: TRBD1 (5 bases). The CDR3 consists of 14 residues. V was clipped by 5 bases and J by 4 bases, with 17 bases between them. Germline-derived CDR1 and CDR2 are SQVTM and ANQGSEA.